These 17 T cell receptor beta chains originate from one sample sequenced in a study of blood T cell repertoires in COVID-19. Produced via immunoSEQ multiplex PCR; TCRdb's table is partial and in-frame only. Of over 200,000 clones in the sample, just under 90% were seen once. The sample was peripheral blood. All receptors derive from a man under 40 with COVID-19, enrolled during active disease.

In this sample, this clone turned up a few times. The V and J genes are TRBV6-5 and TRBJ2-7; the D gene is possibly TRBD1 (6 bases). The CDR3 totals 13 residues. V lost 9 bases and J 2 bases, leaving 14 bases between the germline ends. Germline V lookup: CDR1 MNHEY, CDR2 SVGAGI. DNA of the CDR3: TGTGCCAGTCGACAGGCTTCTACCTACGAGCAGTACTTC. The encoded protein is CASRQASTYEQYF.

The gene calls are TRBV10-3 and TRBJ2-7; 7 bases are a match to TRBD2. The J segment lost 1 base and the V segment lost 6 bases, leaving 12 bases of the junction unmatched. CDR3 length: 16 residues. Germline V gives CDR1 ENHRY, CDR2 SYGVKD. The chain's CDR3 is CAISGWEGQLSYEQYF. The CDR3 bases are TGTGCCATCAGCGGGTGGGAGGGTCAGCTTTCCTACGAGCAGTACTTC.

The chain joins TRBV7-6 to TRBJ2-3; 8 nucleotides agree with TRBD2. The CDR3 loop spans 17 amino acids. In germline, CDR1 is SGHVS, CDR2 FNYEAQ. Trimming removed 5 bases from V and 1 base from J; junction bases left unmatched: 11. The CDR3 loop is CASSPSGTRGGTDTQYF. Here the CDR3 DNA reads TGTGCCAGCAGCCCGTCTGGGACTAGGGGTGGCACAGATACGCAGTATTTT. The whole variable domain, filled in from reference TRBV7-6 and TRBJ2-3, reads GAGVSQSPRYKVTKRGQDVALRCDPISGHVSLYWYRQALGQGPEFLTYFNYEAQQDKSGLPNDRFSAERPEGSISTLTIQRTEQRDSAMYRCASSPSGTRGGTDTQYFGPGTRLTVL.

The chain carries TRBV15 and TRBJ2-7; D is perhaps TRBD1 (5 bases). Deletions cut 3 bases from V and 2 bases from J, with 11 bases between. Germline CDR1 LNHNV, CDR2 YYDKDF (reference sequence). CDR3 length: 14 residues. CDR3 protein: CATSRGRQTYEQYF. The CDR3 bases are TGTGCCACCAGCAGGGGCCGACAGACCTACGAGCAGTACTTC.

This chain joins TRBV2 and TRBJ2-1; tentative D call: TRBD1 (6 bases). The CDR3 is 15 amino acids. The V end was cut by 5 bases, the J end by 2 bases, with 13 bases between. The V gene's germline CDR1 is SNHLY and CDR2 FYNNEI. The CDR3 bases are TGTGCCAGCAGTATAAGACAGGACGCCTACAATGAGCAGTTCTTC. Translating gives CASSIRQDAYNEQFF.

The genes are TRBV5-6 and TRBJ1-2; 8 positions match TRBD1. The CDR3 extends over 16 amino acids. Germline CDR1 is SGHDT and CDR2 is YYEEEE. Trimming cost V 4 bases and J 4 bases; bases outside gene matches: 12. CDR3 in amino acids: CASSPLTGVLLYGYTF. DNA for the CDR3: TGTGCCAGCAGCCCCCTGACAGGGGTCCTACTCTATGGCTACACCTTC. Drawing the rest from reference TRBV5-6 and TRBJ1-2, the complete variable domain is DAGVTQSPTHLIKTRGQQVTLRCSPKSGHDTVSWYQQALGQGPQFIFQYYEEEERQRGNFPDRFSGHQFPNYSSELNVNALLLGDSALYLCASSPLTGVLLYGYTFGSGTRLTVV.

J is TRBJ1-5 and V is TRBV15; 8 bases map to TRBD1. This CDR3 has 14 amino acids. Trimming at V came to 3 bases and at J to 3 bases, leaving 1 base not matched to a gene. From germline, CDR1 is LNHNV and CDR2 YYDKDF (reference sequence). The CDR3 is CATSRDRVNQPQHF. The CDR3 bases are TGTGCCACCAGCAGGGACAGGGTCAATCAGCCCCAGCATTTT.

This chain joins TRBV18 and TRBJ1-2; TRBD1 aligns across 9 bases. Trimming took 3 bases from V and 6 from J; bases not matched to a gene: 8. This CDR3 is built from 15 residues. In germline, CDR1 is KGHSH, CDR2 LQKENI. The CDR3 spells CASSPYRGREDGYTF. The CDR3 DNA reads TGTGCCAGCTCACCTTACAGGGGGCGGGAGGATGGCTACACCTTC.

The V and J genes are TRBV10-3 and TRBJ2-1, with TRBD2 matching over 11 bases. CDR1 is ENHRY, CDR2 SYGVKD, per germline. This CDR3 is built from 16 residues. The V and J ends lost 8 bases and 6 bases, in that order; junction bases with no gene match: 12. CDR3 sequence reads: CAILSGGASPINEQFF. In nucleotides, the CDR3 is TGTGCCATCCTTAGCGGGGGGGCCAGTCCCATCAATGAGCAGTTCTTC.

The chain joins TRBV5-4 to TRBJ2-1; 11 positions match TRBD1. Losses at the gene ends were 4 bases for V and 9 bases for J; bases not matched to a gene: 9. Germline V CDR1 and CDR2: SGHNT, YYREEE (reference sequence). The CDR3 is made up of 15 amino acids. CDR3 residues: CASSTRTGGSGEQFF. CDR3 sequence (DNA): TGTGCCAGCAGCACCCGGACAGGGGGCTCGGGTGAGCAGTTCTTC.

The CDR3 spells CASSSMQGYNEQFF. The CDR3 DNA reads as TGTGCCAGCAGTAGTATGCAGGGTTACAATGAGCAGTTCTTC. The chain recombines TRBV6-2 or TRBV6-3 with TRBJ2-1, with D possibly being TRBD1 (5 bases). Between the trimmed V and J ends, which lost 5 bases and 4 bases, there was a span of 12 bases. The CDR3 covers 14 residues. The V gene's germline CDR1 is MNHEY and CDR2 SVGEGT.

The V and J genes are TRBV7-8 and TRBJ1-1; TRBD1 matches at 8 bases. The CDR3 spans 16 residues. Germline V gene data show CDR1 as SGHVS and CDR2 as FQNEAQ. J was trimmed by 7 bases and V by 5 bases; bases with no gene match: 15. The CDR3 DNA is TGTGCCAGCAGCACACGGCCTGGACAGGGCCAGAATGAAGCTTTCTTT. It codes for CASSTRPGQGQNEAFF.

This clone came up once. The chain links TRBV5-1 to TRBJ1-5; the D is unclear. CDR1 is SGHRS, CDR2 YFSETQ, per germline. V was cut by 0 bases and J by 5 bases, with 9 bases left in between. The CDR3 length is 14 residues. The CDR3 loop is CASSLAEAYQPQHF. The CDR3 nucleotides are TGCGCCAGCAGCTTGGCCGAGGCCTATCAGCCCCAGCATTTT.

CDR3 in amino acids: CASSQDPGTSGRSSYNEQFF. The CDR3 DNA reads TGCGCCAGCAGCCAAGATCCCGGGACTAGCGGGAGGAGCTCCTACAATGAGCAGTTCTTC. The chain joins TRBV4-3 to TRBJ2-1; 15 bases are shared with TRBD2. Germline-derived CDR1 and CDR2 are LGHNA and YSLEER. CDR3 length: 20 residues. The J segment lost 0 bases and the V segment lost 0 bases, leaving 6 bases of the junction unmatched.

The V gene is TRBV5-6, the J gene TRBJ2-1; a weak D match, TRBD1 (5 bases). Germline CDR1 SGHDT, CDR2 YYEEEE. V lost 4 bases and J 0 bases, leaving 8 bases between the germline ends. There are 14 residues in the CDR3. The CDR3 DNA sequence: TGTGCCAGCAGCCCCGACAGCTCCTACAATGAGCAGTTCTTC. This codes for CASSPDSSYNEQFF.

The rearrangement joins TRBV11-2 to TRBJ1-2, with D perhaps matching TRBD1 (5 bases). CDR1 and CDR2 from the germline V gene are SGHAT and FQNNGV. There are 11 residues in the CDR3. V lost 5 bases to trimming and J lost 5 bases, with 6 bases between them. CDR3: CASSGGYGYTF. CDR3 nucleotide sequence: TGTGCCAGCAGCGGGGGGTATGGCTACACCTTC.

The chain joins TRBV27 to TRBJ2-2, with 8 bases identical to TRBD2. Germline assignment: CDR1 MNHEY and CDR2 SMNVEV (reference sequence). The CDR3 covers 17 residues. The junction had 10 bases not matched to a gene; V was cut back by 2 bases and J by 5 bases. CDR3 sequence: CASSLGSAGGLTGELFF. The DNA of the CDR3 is TGTGCCAGCAGTTTAGGGTCTGCGGGAGGTTTGACCGGGGAGCTGTTTTTT.